Sequencing of this TCR beta chain was carried out in a study of cytomegalovirus exposure and HLA in healthy donors (dated by TCRdb to between 2016 and 2019). Turning to the overall study: According to an earlier analysis of a few hundred of the donors, some 180 million T cells yielded 120 million or so unique TCR beta sequences and 250 to 350 Gb of sequence data. To decide whether each TCR beta V gene segment behaved as functional or pseudogenic, an earlier analysis of several hundred of the donors relied on high-throughput TCR beta sequencing. A later analysis re-examined previously published TCR beta repertoires from 600 to 700 donors and added high-resolution HLA genotyping to investigate patterns of TCR occurrence. Donor age, sex, ethnicity and CMV serostatus were compiled together with the repertoire data. The number of typed donors differed by locus: about 620-630 for A, B, C, DRB1 and DQB1; 500 to 550 for DQA1; approximately 610 for DPA1; and some 470 for DPB1. The T cell repertoires of roughly 660 subjects were profiled by immunosequencing and related to cytomegalovirus serostatus. A few DR-DQ haplotypes were treated as single units for association and clustering because of strong linkage in the cohort. The aim of the study was to test whether cataloging public T cell receptors could identify signatures of past pathogen exposure. On average, roughly 250,000 unique TCR beta nucleotide sequences were sequenced per donor among 398 genotyped donors of the cohort, with roughly 19% of those sequences being non-productive. All discovery cohort repertoires had been generated using a single sequencing platform. Both class I and class II loci were covered by HLA typing, at four-digit resolution. An early release that covered some 630 HLA-typed donors contained about 300 gigabases of sequencing data and about 93 million unique TCR sequences. Rather than using new phenotypic data, the later analysis identified candidate immune exposures from TCR beta sequences and from how often those sequences occurred across donors. A separate validation cohort of about 110 different subjects was used in addition to the roughly 700-subject first cohort. High-throughput TCR immunosequencing, statistical association of individual TCRs with disease status, and machine learning were combined to predict cytomegalovirus infection status. Genome-wide SNP genotypes for about three fifths of the roughly 670 donors were used in a later genetic analysis, which treated that subset as a discovery cohort. Of the roughly 390 genotyped donors, 81% fell in the genetic ancestry cluster associated with self-reported Caucasian donors.

V gives up 0 bases and J gives up 4 bases, and the segment between their germline ends measures 8 bases. Spanning cysteine to phenylalanine, the CDR3 consists of 14 amino acids. CDR3 DNA is the only sequence kept; it has 42 bases, read in frame from the first base. CDR1 is given as SGHRS and CDR2 as YFSETQ, both from the germline V gene. Receptor amplification or capture employed the immunoSEQ multiplex PCR assay. A mixture of 60 forward primers for TCR Vbeta segments and 13 reverse primers for TCR Jbeta segments was used in the multiplex PCR. A multiplex PCR assay on genomic DNA amplified the CDR3 region of rearranged TCR beta genes. The Illumina HiSeq System was used to sequence the amplified TCR beta libraries as 87-base-pair reads. As for the original processing: A later analysis tallied 75 million to 85 million unique TCR beta chains across the 666 repertoires, and around 9.9 million of those chains were shared by two or more donors. A nearest-neighbor algorithm error-corrected the raw reads and collapsed the reads into unique sequences, merging closely related sequences to remove PCR and sequencing errors. Alignment of CDR3 sequences to IMGT reference sequences was used to assign V, D and J gene segments. For a sequence to be retained, a match of at least six nucleotides to both a V gene segment and a J gene segment was required. Rearrangements were classified as productive when the CDR3 lacked stop codons and remained in frame with V and J, and all other rearrangements were classified as non-productive. CDR3 was defined by IMGT convention, running from the second conserved V-encoded cysteine to the conserved J-encoded phenylalanine. In an earlier analysis of around 540 of the donors, sequences lacking an unambiguous match to a single V gene segment were excluded. An earlier analysis of a few hundred of the donors called V segments functional above 56.7% productive rearrangements and segregating when the between-donor standard deviation exceeded 5%. A statistical classification framework was developed to diagnose cytomegalovirus status using the catalog of TCR beta chain sequences. In a later analysis, TCR nucleotide sequences were compared against IMGT/GENE-DB human TR gene sequences so that V and J genes could be assigned. Using the TCRdist pipeline, a later analysis assigned CDR3 sequences along with most-parsimonious VDJ recombination scenarios. In a later analysis, each TCR beta chain was defined by its CDR3 amino acid sequence together with its V-gene family, and reads without a unique V-gene family were excluded. To address suspected cross-contamination and a sequencing artifact, a later analysis removed over 500 highly shared, low-generation-probability nucleotide sequences. In a later analysis, a clonal expansion index was calculated for each public chain from normalized within-repertoire ranks of inferred template counts. In a later analysis, generation probabilities were computed with a VDJ recombination model fitted to out-of-frame rearrangements, and the resulting probabilities were checked against IGoR. A later analysis scored TCR-TCR, TCR-HLA and TCR-CMV co-occurrence with hypergeometric tests, applying a repertoire-size bias correction to TCR pairs. A later analysis estimated false discovery rates by permuting HLA or CMV assignments 20 times. In a later analysis, co-occurring TCRs were grouped using DBSCAN, and TCRdist sequence similarity was added for clustering within HLA-allele-positive subsets. Repertoires with fewer than 30,000 or more than 120,000 public chains, plus five repertoires with anomalous nucleotide sharing, were excluded from co-occurrence clustering. This immuneACCESS table, as held by TCRdb, lists in-frame sequences with V and J called but not all clones. Of the missing ones, under half trace to an unresolved V gene in checked studies; the others have no known cause. V and J calls and clone size are given by that table; D and trimming were obtained from the DNA. Present in this sample are 160,000 or so clones, around three quarters of which were seen just once. Under 0.75% of the sample is in the top ten clones.

In total, 600 or so healthy bone marrow donors made up the cohort. Cohort members were all nominally healthy when sampled, although unrecorded immune exposures were likely present. The donor tested CMV seronegative and was one of the 352 seronegative cohort members. Each donor provided a peripheral blood sample, and peripheral blood mononuclear cells were used for TCR beta sequencing. The Qiagen DNeasy Blood Extraction Kit was used to extract genomic DNA from the blood cell samples. Concerning this clone itself: Its antigen is not yet known. No much larger clone is present one base from it, and per-base qualities are unavailable.

The full study reports these points: When HLA alleles, especially DR and DQ, strongly co-occurred, attributing TCR associations to individual alleles was difficult. The earlier analysis of some 560 of the donors excluded roughly 17 rarely observed V segments, including chromosome 9 orphons, because counts were too low. It was suggested by the authors that the approach could potentially be generalized to other disease states and immunological phenotypes. Three of the identified cytomegalovirus-associated TCR beta chains were confirmed in vitro to be specific for cytomegalovirus antigens. In a later genetic analysis, fewer N-insertions in productive TCRs were reported among donors in an Asian-associated ancestry cluster than the roughly 710-donor mean. According to a later analysis, TCR association rates differed among HLA loci, with DRB1 alleles showing the most associated TCRs and HLA-C alleles showing the fewest. In the study, about 150 TCR beta chains were listed as associated with cytomegalovirus. A cluster of highly shared sequence variants was judged likely to represent a technical artifact of the sequencing pipeline. An association between a missense DCLRE1C variant and V-gene and J-gene trimming of TCR beta chains was found in a later genetic analysis and replicated in an independent cohort. Some IMGT-functional V segments, including TRBV6-2 and TRBV6-3, could not be told apart with the 87-base-pair reads, so those segments were excluded. Roughly uniform sequencing depth across donors was assumed in presence/absence analyses, although this assumption may not hold. In an earlier analysis of some 500 of the donors, most TCR beta V segments appeared in productive rearrangements about 87% or about 30% of the time, broadly matching IMGT annotations. In both the original and validation cohorts, the classifier was reported to diagnose cytomegalovirus status with high specificity and sensitivity. The cohort was sequenced for TCR beta chains only, and without alpha or paired-chain data the features that could be detected were limited. A further reported finding was that TCR beta sequences accurately predicted the HLA-A and HLA-B alleles for most subjects in the first cohort. In a later analysis, HLA-associated TCR beta chains were found to be more clonally expanded and to have lower generation probabilities than equally common non-associated chains. At a false discovery rate of 0.05, a later analysis linked 16,951 TCR beta sequences to specific HLA alleles. Most TCR sequences were observed very rarely across donors, whereas some public TCRs were present in many individuals. According to a later analysis, parvovirus B19, influenza, CMV and Epstein-Barr virus appeared linked to several top co-occurrence clusters. Correlated functional status among segregating V segments might be attributable to linkage disequilibrium, but an unknown experimental factor could not be ruled out. A later analysis found that most CMV-associated TCR beta chains appeared HLA-restricted, with HLA associations seemingly driven largely by CMV exposure. The only immune exposure information available for the cohort was CMV serostatus. Because some donors lacked HLA typing at each locus, the association tests relied only on the typed subset.

This chain joins TRBV5-1 to TRBJ1-3, with a tentative D gene TRBD1 over 5 matching bases. Sequenced: PBMCs. This clonotype was sampled from a woman aged 40 to 50 in good health and CMV-seronegative. The CDR3 region has the sequence CASSLVGGGNTIYF. The nucleotides are TGCGCCAGCAGCTTGGTGGGGGGAGGAAACACCATATATTTT.